The next 21 T cell receptor beta chains were all read from a single sample in a study of cytomegalovirus exposure and HLA in healthy donors. PCR involved 60 Vbeta and 13 Jbeta primers. Measured with immunoSEQ multiplex PCR; TCRdb has only the in-frame clones, and not every one. The sample has some 200,000 clones; approximately 80% are singletons. Specimen: PBMCs. These receptor sequences come from a boy younger than 10 in good health and CMV-seronegative.

The V call is TRBV6-6, the J call TRBJ2-1, with D perhaps TRBD1 (5 bases). V lost 0 bases and J 7 bases, leaving 13 bases between the germline ends. Germline V gene sequence: CDR1 MNHNY, CDR2 SVGAGI (reference sequence). CDR3 length equals 15 residues. The CDR3 loop reads CASSYSYRFVNEQFF. CDR3 in DNA: TGTGCCAGCAGTTACTCGTACAGGTTTGTGAATGAGCAGTTCTTC.

This clone was counted a single time. The chain carries TRBV4-2 and TRBJ2-1; 15 bases match TRBD2. Trimming took 1 base from V and 9 from J; bases not matched to a gene: 7. The CDR3 consists of 17 residues. Germline CDR1 is LGHNA and CDR2 is YNFKEQ. DNA of the CDR3: TGTGCCAGCAGCCAAGGGGGACTAGCGGGGGGATGGGGTGAGCAGTTCTTC. This codes for CASSQGGLAGGWGEQFF.

The chain has TRBV7-9 and TRBJ1-1; weak D call: TRBD1 (6 bases). Germline values: CDR1 SEHNR, CDR2 FQNEAQ (reference sequence). CDR3 length: 13 amino acids. V lost 1 base to trimming and J lost 6 bases, with 9 bases between them. Here the CDR3 reads CASSLGQAAEAFF. For the CDR3, the DNA is TGTGCCAGCAGCTTAGGACAGGCCGCTGAAGCTTTCTTT.

This chain links TRBV21-1 with TRBJ1-5; TRBD1 reflects the table's D call only, with no check against the DNA. TRBV21-1 is an annotated pseudogene. The CDR3 extends over 16 amino acids. The CDR3 DNA reads TGTGCCAGCAGCAAGTTCGACAGGGGCGGAGGTCAGCCCCAGCATTTT. Amino acids: CASSKFDRGGGQPQHF.

V usage is TRBV7-2 and J usage is TRBJ2-1; no reliable D call. Germline-derived CDR1 and CDR2 are SGHTA and FQGNSA. CDR3 size: 15 residues. With 5 bases removed from V and 0 bases from J, the gap between germline ends came to 11 bases. The CDR3 DNA reads as TGTGCCAGCAGCCGAGCTGACAACTCCTACAATGAGCAGTTCTTC. Translated, it gives CASSRADNSYNEQFF. Supplemented by reference TRBV7-2 and TRBJ2-1, the full variable domain reads GAGVSQSPSNKVTEKGKDVELRCDPISGHTALYWYRQSLGQGLEFLIYFQGNSAPDKSGLPSDRFSAERTGGSVSTLTIQRTQQEDSAVYLCASSRADNSYNEQFFGPGTRLTVL.

The chain has TRBV30 and TRBJ2-1; TRBD1 agrees at 7 bases. The V gene's germline CDR1 is GTSNPN and CDR2 SVGIG (reference sequence). V lost 4 bases to trimming and J lost 2 bases; unmatched junction nucleotides: 23. The CDR3 totals 20 residues. The CDR3 DNA is TGTGCCTGGAAGGACTTCAGGACAGGACGAACCCTACTGACCTACAATGAGCAGTTCTTC. Protein product: CAWKDFRTGRTLLTYNEQFF.

This clone was seen just once. V is TRBV30 and J is TRBJ1-3; perhaps TRBD1 as D (5 bases). The CDR3 sequence is 12 residues long. CDR1 is GTSNPN, CDR2 SVGIG, per germline (reference sequence). The ends were cut back, 5 bases at V and 3 bases at J, with 8 bases in the middle. CDR3 in DNA: TGTGCCTGGGCCGGGGGTGGAAACACCATATATTTT. Residues: CAWAGGGNTIYF.

The rearrangement uses TRBV5-4 and TRBJ1-1, with 9 bases lining up with TRBD1. J lost 0 bases, V lost 3 bases, and 9 bases had no gene match. The germline CDR1 and CDR2 sequences are SGHNT and YYREEE (reference sequence). The CDR3 has 17 amino acids. The CDR3: CASSSIPGQGLNTEAFF. The CDR3 bases are TGTGCCAGCAGCTCAATCCCGGGACAGGGATTGAACACTGAAGCTTTCTTT.

The J gene is TRBJ2-1, the V gene TRBV14; D remains ambiguous. The ends were cut back, 0 bases at V and 10 bases at J, with 10 bases in the middle. This CDR3 is 13 amino acids long. Germline CDR1 is SGHDN and CDR2 is FVKESK. CDR3 protein: CASSQDAYNEQFF. The CDR3 nucleotides are TGTGCCAGCAGCCAAGATGCCTATAACGAGCAGTTCTTC.

V and J are TRBV5-1 and TRBJ2-2; the match to TRBD1 covers 7 bases. Germline assignment: CDR1 SGHRS and CDR2 YFSETQ. The CDR3 has 13 amino acids. With 4 bases clipped from V and 5 bases from J, the junction kept 2 bases outside the gene matches. This CDR3 is CASSTGETGELFF. The CDR3 region has the DNA TGCGCCAGCAGCACAGGGGAAACCGGGGAGCTGTTTTTT.

The V and J genes are TRBV6-4 and TRBJ2-5; weak D call: TRBD2 (5 bases). The CDR3 length is 10 residues. The germline V gene has CDR1 MRHNA and CDR2 SNTAGT. CDR3 in DNA: TGTGCGTCGGGGCAAGAGACCCAGTACTTC. Translation: CASGQETQYF.

In its sample, this clone was seen once. The rearrangement uses TRBV27 and TRBJ1-6; 7 bases fit TRBD1. This CDR3 has 15 residues. CDR1 MNHEY and CDR2 SMNVEV come from the germline V gene (reference sequence). V lost 3 bases and J lost 7; bases outside the gene matches: 6. DNA of the CDR3: TGTGCCAGCAGTTTCGAGGGGGCCTGGAATTCACCCCTCCACTTT. Translation: CASSFEGAWNSPLHF.

The chain carries TRBV19 and TRBJ1-2, with D hard to call. In germline, CDR1 is LNHDA, CDR2 SQIVND (reference sequence). The CDR3 contains 16 residues. The ends were cut back, 6 bases at V and 2 bases at J, with 19 bases in the middle. CDR3 sequence: CASRLRGGYQNYGYTF. The CDR3 DNA reads as TGTGCCAGTAGACTTAGAGGCGGCTACCAGAACTATGGCTACACCTTC.

The chain employs TRBV9 and TRBJ2-3; 11 bases match TRBD2. This CDR3 has 17 residues. Losses at the gene ends were 3 bases for V and 2 bases for J; bases not matched to a gene: 8. CDR1 and CDR2 (germline): SGDLS, YYNGEE. CDR3 sequence (DNA): TGTGCCAGCAGCGCATTAGCGGGGGGGCGGCACACAGATACGCAGTATTTT. Protein sequence: CASSALAGGRHTDTQYF.

The chain carries TRBV5-4 and TRBJ2-5, with a tentative D call TRBD2 (5 bases). Germline V lookup: CDR1 SGHNT, CDR2 YYREEE (reference sequence). This CDR3 spans 17 amino acids. V was clipped by 3 bases and J by 7 bases, with 25 bases between them. The chain's CDR3 is CASSSRAEDPSLGTQYF. DNA for the CDR3: TGTGCCAGCAGCTCTCGGGCGGAGGATCCTTCCTTGGGGACCCAGTACTTC.

The chain couples TRBV4-1 to TRBJ2-1; TRBD2 aligns across 10 bases. Trimming took 0 bases from V and 6 from J; bases not matched to a gene: 14. The CDR3 sequence is 19 residues long. In germline, CDR1 is MGHRA, CDR2 YSYEKL. For the CDR3, the DNA is TGCGCCAGCAGCCAAGATCGCCCTCCGCTAGCGGGGGAGTTCAATGAGCAGTTCTTC. It yields the protein CASSQDRPPLAGEFNEQFF.

Remarks on this clone: The sample has other DNA sequences that encode this CDR3 too. This chain connects TRBV10-3 to TRBJ2-5; D not certain. Germline V CDR1 and CDR2: ENHRY, SYGVKD. The CDR3 is 13 residues long. V was cut by 4 bases and J by 1 base, with 7 bases left in between. DNA of the CDR3: TGTGCCATCAGTGGAACATCCCAAGAGACCCAGTACTTC. Translation: CAISGTSQETQYF.

The chain couples TRBV20-1 to TRBJ2-1; unclear D gene. CDR1 is DFQATT, CDR2 SNEGSKA, per germline (reference sequence). The CDR3 has 11 residues. V dropped 5 bases and J dropped 5 bases, with 7 bases sitting between them. Written as DNA, the CDR3 is TGCAGTGCTCCTACCCACAATGAGCAGTTCTTC. This gives the protein CSAPTHNEQFF.

V is TRBV5-6 and J is TRBJ1-2; D is perhaps TRBD1 (5 bases). This CDR3 contains 13 residues. Germline assignment: CDR1 SGHDT and CDR2 YYEEEE. The V end lost 3 bases, the J end lost 8 bases, and 14 bases lay between the germline ends. CDR3: CASSSTRRGGYTF. CDR3 bases: TGTGCCAGCAGCTCGACCCGACGGGGGGGCTACACCTTC.

The rearrangement uses TRBV18 and TRBJ1-2; D is perhaps TRBD1 (5 bases). Germline V gives CDR1 KGHSH, CDR2 LQKENI. The CDR3 has 16 amino acids. V lost 3 bases, J lost 1 base, and 15 bases lay in between. The CDR3, as DNA: TGTGCCAGCTCACCCCCGGCGGGGGGGGGTAACTATGGCTACACCTTC. It codes for CASSPPAGGGNYGYTF.

This CDR3 reads CASSEIRYREETQYF. The CDR3 DNA sequence: TGTGCCAGCAGTGAAATTAGGTACAGAGAAGAGACCCAGTACTTC. V gene TRBV2 combines with J gene TRBJ2-5; D ambiguous. Germline CDR1 is SNHLY and CDR2 is FYNNEI. V was shortened by 2 bases and J by 3 bases, with 13 bases between the two germline ends. The CDR3 is 15 amino acids.